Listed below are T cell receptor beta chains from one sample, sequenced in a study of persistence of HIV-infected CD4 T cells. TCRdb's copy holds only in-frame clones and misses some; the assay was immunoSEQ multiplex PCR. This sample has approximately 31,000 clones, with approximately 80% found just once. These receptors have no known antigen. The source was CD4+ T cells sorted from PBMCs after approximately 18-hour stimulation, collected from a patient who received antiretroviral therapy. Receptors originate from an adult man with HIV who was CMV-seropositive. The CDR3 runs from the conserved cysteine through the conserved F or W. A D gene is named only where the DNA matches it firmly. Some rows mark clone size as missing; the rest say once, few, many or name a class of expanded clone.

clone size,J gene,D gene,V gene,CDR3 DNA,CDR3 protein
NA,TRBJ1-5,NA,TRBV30,TGTGCCTGGAGTGACGACAGTTGGAATCAGCCCCAGCATTTT,CAWSDDSWNQPQHF
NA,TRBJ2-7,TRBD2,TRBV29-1,TGCAGCGTTCTTCTTCGGACTAGTGCGTACGAGCAGTACTTC,CSVLLRTSAYEQYF
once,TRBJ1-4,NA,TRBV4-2,TGTGCCAGCAGCCAAGGGGGCGCGGATGCAAAACTGTTTTTT,CASSQGGADAKLFF
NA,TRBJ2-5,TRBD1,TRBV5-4,TGTGCCAGCAGCCGGGACAGGATGACGGAGACCCAGTACTTC,CASSRDRMTETQYF
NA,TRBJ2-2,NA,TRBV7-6,TGTGCCAGCAGCCTCGGACTATCCGGGGAGCTGTTTTTT,CASSLGLSGELFF
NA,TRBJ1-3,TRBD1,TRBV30,TGTGCCTGGGACACCGGGACAGGGGTCTCTGGAAACACCATATATTTT,CAWDTGTGVSGNTIYF
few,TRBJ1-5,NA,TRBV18,TGTGCCAGCTCACCGGGACTTAGCAATCAGCCCCAGCATTTT,CASSPGLSNQPQHF
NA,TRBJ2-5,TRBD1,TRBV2,TGTGCCAGCAGTGAAGGGACAGGGACGGAGACCCAGTACTTC,CASSEGTGTETQYF
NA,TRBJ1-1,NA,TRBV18,TGTGCCAGCTCACCACCCCGGGCGGCCAGCCAGGCTTTCTTT,CASSPPRAASQAFF
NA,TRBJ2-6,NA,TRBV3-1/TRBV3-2,TGTGCCAGCAGCCAAGTAAGGGGCACTGGGGCCAACGTCCTGACTTTC,CASSQVRGTGANVLTF
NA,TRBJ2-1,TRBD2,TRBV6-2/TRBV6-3,TGTGCCAGCAGTCCCTTGGCGGGGGGGCCGGGCTCCTACAATGAGCAGTTCTTC,CASSPLAGGPGSYNEQFF
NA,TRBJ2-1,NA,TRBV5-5,TGTGCCAGCAGCTTGAGCGGGCCCACCTACAATGAGCAGTTCTTC,CASSLSGPTYNEQFF
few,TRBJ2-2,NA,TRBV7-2,TGTGCCAGCAGCCCCCGACTAGGTGTGGACACCGGGGAGCTGTTTTTT,CASSPRLGVDTGELFF
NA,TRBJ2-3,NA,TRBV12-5,TGTGCTAGTGGTTTGGCCCCGGACTTCGACACAGATACGCAGTATTTT,CASGLAPDFDTDTQYF
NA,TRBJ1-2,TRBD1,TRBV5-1,TGCGCCAGCAGCCTTTATTCGGACAGGGGCAACTATGGCTACACCTTC,CASSLYSDRGNYGYTF
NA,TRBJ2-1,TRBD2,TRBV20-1,TGCAGTGCAAGTAGCGGGGGGCTCTCCAATGAGCAGTTCTTC,CSASSGGLSNEQFF
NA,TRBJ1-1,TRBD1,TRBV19,TGTGCCAGTAGTGAGTCCCACAGGGGGCCGATGTTGAACACTGAAGCTTTCTTT,CASSESHRGPMLNTEAFF